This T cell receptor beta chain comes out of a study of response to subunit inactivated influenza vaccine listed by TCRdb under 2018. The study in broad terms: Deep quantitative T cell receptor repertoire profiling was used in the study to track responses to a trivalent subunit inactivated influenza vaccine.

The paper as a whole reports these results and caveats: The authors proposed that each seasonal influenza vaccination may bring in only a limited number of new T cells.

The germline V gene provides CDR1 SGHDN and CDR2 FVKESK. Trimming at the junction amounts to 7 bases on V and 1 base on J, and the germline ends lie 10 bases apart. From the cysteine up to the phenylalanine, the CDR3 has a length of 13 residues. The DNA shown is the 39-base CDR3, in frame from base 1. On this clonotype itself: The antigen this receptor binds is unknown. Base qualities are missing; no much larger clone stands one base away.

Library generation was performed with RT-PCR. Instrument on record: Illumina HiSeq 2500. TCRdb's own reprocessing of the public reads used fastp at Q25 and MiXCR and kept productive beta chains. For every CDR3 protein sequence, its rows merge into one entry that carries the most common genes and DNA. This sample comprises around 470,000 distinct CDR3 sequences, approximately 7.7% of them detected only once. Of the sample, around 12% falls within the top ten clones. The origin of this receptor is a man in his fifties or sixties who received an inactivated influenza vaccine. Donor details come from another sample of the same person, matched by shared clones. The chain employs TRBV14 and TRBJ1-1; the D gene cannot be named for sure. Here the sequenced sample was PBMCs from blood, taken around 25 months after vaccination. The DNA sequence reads TGTGCCAGCAACCGAATTTGGAACACTGAAGCTTTCTTT. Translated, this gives CASNRIWNTEAFF.